Detailed here is one TCR beta chain. Clones were sequenced by immunoSEQ multiplex PCR, and TCRdb holds only the in-frame ones, with some missing. The sample includes about 120,000 clones, 87% seen only once; the top ten take approximately 1.1%. The data originate from a study of T cell responses to AZD1222 COVID-19 vaccine. The V gene lost 7 bases and the J gene lost 5 bases, with 8 bases spanning the gap. This CDR3 has 12 amino acids. Germline loops: CDR1 SNHLY, CDR2 FYNNEI. The sequencing here drew on peripheral blood, taken on day 0 of AZD1222 vaccination. The chain couples TRBV2 to TRBJ2-2; the D gene is possibly TRBD2 (5 bases). This TCR derives from an adult in good health. CDR3 bases: TGTGCCAGCACGAGGGAAACCGGGGAGCTGTTTTTT. It codes for CASTRETGELFF.